The subject of this entry is one T cell receptor beta chain. What antigen it recognizes has not been identified. Spanning cysteine to phenylalanine, the CDR3 consists of 12 amino acids. Just CDR3 DNA is preserved here, 36 bases in frame from base 1. As encoded in the germline V gene, CDR1 is MDHEN while CDR2 is SYDVKM. Deletion took 6 bases off V and 4 bases off J, with a span of 8 bases between the germline ends. The cohort was made up of 666 healthy bone marrow donors. Cohort members were all nominally healthy when sampled, although unrecorded immune exposures were likely present. The donor tested CMV seronegative and was one of the 352 seronegative cohort members. A peripheral blood sample was collected from each donor, and TCR beta sequencing was performed on peripheral blood mononuclear cells. The Qiagen DNeasy Blood Extraction Kit was used to extract genomic DNA from the blood cell samples. The sample originates from a study of cytomegalovirus exposure and HLA in healthy donors (dated by TCRdb to 2015 to 2018). For the study in its entirety: According to an earlier analysis of a few hundred of the donors, about 179 million T cells yielded over 90 million unique TCR beta sequences and around 300 Gb of sequence data. An early release covering around 630 HLA-typed donors comprised approximately 300 gigabases of sequencing data and around 85 million unique TCR sequences. Of the roughly 400 genotyped donors, 65% to 90% fell in the genetic ancestry cluster associated with self-reported Caucasian donors. The study aimed to test whether cataloging public T cell receptors could reveal signatures of past pathogen exposure. The T cell repertoires of under 750 subjects were profiled by immunosequencing and related to cytomegalovirus serostatus. A separate validation cohort of over a hundred different subjects was used in addition to the 666-subject first cohort. The study combined high-throughput TCR immunosequencing, statistical association of individual TCRs with disease status, and machine learning to predict cytomegalovirus infection status. A later analysis re-analyzed previously published TCR beta repertoires from approximately 700 donors and added high-resolution HLA genotyping to study TCR occurrence patterns. The later analysis used no new phenotypic data to find candidate immune exposures, relying instead on TCR beta sequences and their occurrence across donors. An earlier analysis of 587 of the donors used high-throughput TCR beta sequencing to judge whether each TCR beta V gene segment behaved as functional or pseudogenic. Donor age, sex, ethnicity and CMV serostatus were compiled alongside the repertoire data. In a later genetic analysis, genome-wide SNP genotypes for about 55% of the 666 donors were used, and that subset was treated as a discovery cohort. All discovery cohort repertoires had been generated on a single sequencing platform. Class I and class II HLA loci were covered by the typing at four-digit resolution. Typing coverage differed by locus: A, B, C, DRB1 and DQB1 were typed in roughly 620-630 donors, DQA1 in 500 to 550, DPA1 in some 600, and DPB1 in just under 490. A handful of DR-DQ haplotypes were treated as single units for association and clustering because of strong linkage in the cohort. Across 398 genotyped donors of the cohort, an average of roughly 250,000 unique TCR beta nucleotide sequences per donor were sequenced, and 15% to 20% of those sequences were non-productive.

What the work shows at the level of the full study, not this receptor alone: The study listed approximately 150 TCR beta chains as associated with cytomegalovirus. In a later analysis, most CMV-associated TCR beta chains were found to appear HLA-restricted, with HLA associations seemingly driven largely by CMV exposure. In a later analysis, several top co-occurrence clusters were reported to appear linked to parvovirus B19, influenza, CMV and Epstein-Barr virus. Cytomegalovirus status was reported to be diagnosed by the classifier with high specificity and sensitivity in both the original and validation cohorts. Across donors, most TCR sequences were observed very rarely, whereas some public TCRs were present in many individuals. A further reported finding was that TCR beta sequences accurately predicted the HLA-A and HLA-B alleles for most subjects in the first cohort. Assigning TCR associations to individual alleles was difficult when HLA alleles, especially DR and DQ, strongly co-occurred. A group of highly shared sequence variants was considered likely to be a technical artifact of the sequencing pipeline. In an earlier analysis of 587 of the donors, most TCR beta V segments appeared in productive rearrangements about 90% or about 30% of the time, broadly matching IMGT annotations. Some IMGT-functional V segments, including TRBV6-2 and TRBV6-3, could not be distinguished by the 87-base-pair reads and were therefore excluded. In a later analysis, the rate of TCR association differed among HLA loci, with DRB1 alleles having the most associated TCRs and HLA-C alleles having the fewest. Linkage disequilibrium might explain the correlated functional status among segregating V segments, but an unknown experimental factor could not be ruled out. In vitro tests confirmed that a few of the cytomegalovirus-associated TCR beta chains recognize cytomegalovirus antigens. In a later genetic analysis, fewer N-insertions in productive TCRs were reported among donors in an Asian-associated ancestry cluster than the roughly 710-donor mean. Because HLA typing was missing for some donors at each locus, association tests included only the typed subset. Specific HLA alleles were associated with 15,000 to 20,000 TCR beta sequences at a false discovery rate of 0.05 in a later analysis. It was suggested by the authors that the approach could potentially be generalized to other disease states and immunological phenotypes. This cohort had only TCR beta chains sequenced, and the lack of alpha or paired-chain data limited which features could be detected. Sequencing depth was assumed to be roughly uniform across donors in the presence/absence analyses, though that assumption may not hold. An association between a missense DCLRE1C variant and V-gene and J-gene trimming of TCR beta chains was found in a later genetic analysis and replicated in an independent cohort. The only immune exposure information available for the cohort was CMV serostatus. In a later analysis, HLA-associated TCR beta chains were found to be more clonally expanded and to have lower generation probabilities than equally common non-associated chains. Because counts were too low, around 18 rarely observed V segments, including chromosome 9 orphons, were left out of the earlier analysis of over 550 of the donors.

Libraries were built with the immunoSEQ multiplex PCR assay. For the multiplex PCR, a mixture combining 60 forward primers for TCR Vbeta segments and 13 reverse primers for TCR Jbeta segments was used. Amplification of the CDR3 region of rearranged TCR beta genes was performed with a multiplex PCR assay on genomic DNA. The amplified TCR beta libraries were sequenced on the Illumina HiSeq System as 87-base-pair reads. For the original study's pipeline: In a later analysis, around 80 million unique TCR beta chains were counted across the approximately 640 repertoires, and roughly 10 million of these chains were shared by at least two donors. To remove PCR and sequencing errors, raw reads were error-corrected and collapsed into unique sequences using a nearest-neighbor algorithm that merged closely related sequences. To assign V, D and J gene segments, CDR3 sequences were aligned to IMGT reference sequences. For a sequence to be retained, a match of at least six nucleotides to both a V gene segment and a J gene segment was required. Rearrangements were classified as productive when the CDR3 lacked stop codons and remained in frame with V and J, and all other rearrangements were classified as non-productive. Following IMGT convention, CDR3 was defined as the stretch from the second conserved V-encoded cysteine to the conserved J-encoded phenylalanine. The earlier analysis of approximately 590 of the donors excluded any sequence lacking an unambiguous match to a single V gene segment. In an earlier analysis of 587 of the donors, V segments were called functional above 56.7% productive rearrangements and were called segregating when the between-donor standard deviation exceeded 5%. A statistical classification framework was built to diagnose cytomegalovirus status from the catalog of TCR beta chain sequences. A later analysis assigned V and J genes by comparing TCR nucleotide sequences with IMGT/GENE-DB human TR gene sequences. In a later analysis, CDR3 sequences and most-parsimonious VDJ recombination scenarios were assigned using the TCRdist pipeline. In a later analysis, every TCR beta chain was defined by the combination of its CDR3 amino acid sequence and its V-gene family, and reads without a unique V-gene family were dropped. A later analysis removed several hundred highly shared, low-generation-probability nucleotide sequences to deal with suspected cross-contamination and a sequencing artifact. For each public chain, a later analysis derived a clonal expansion index from normalized ranks of inferred template counts within each repertoire. In a later analysis, generation probabilities were computed using a VDJ recombination model fitted to out-of-frame rearrangements, and the results were checked against IGoR. A later analysis scored TCR-TCR, TCR-HLA and TCR-CMV co-occurrence with hypergeometric tests, applying a repertoire-size bias correction to TCR pairs. A later analysis estimated false discovery rates by permuting HLA or CMV assignments 20 times. In a later analysis, co-occurring TCRs were grouped with DBSCAN, and TCRdist sequence similarity was added when clustering was performed within HLA-allele-positive subsets. Repertoires with fewer than 30,000 or more than 120,000 public chains were left out of co-occurrence clustering, as were a handful of repertoires with anomalous nucleotide sharing. TCRdb took this table from immuneACCESS and kept in-frame rearrangements with V and J called. Such tables lack part of the clones; where checked against another copy, unresolved V genes explain under half of the gap, and the rest is unexplained. V and J calls and clone size come straight from that table; D and trimming were deduced from the DNA. This sample's table has entries for some 120,000 clones. The ten biggest clones cover 3% to 4.5% of the sample.

The receptor comes from a man between 18 and 29 years old in good health and CMV-seronegative. Material for sequencing was PBMCs. The rearranged chain carries TRBV28 and TRBJ2-3, with the D gene uncertain. The DNA is TGTGCCAGCAGCCTGTGGCCAGATACGCAGTATTTT. This yields the protein CASSLWPDTQYF.